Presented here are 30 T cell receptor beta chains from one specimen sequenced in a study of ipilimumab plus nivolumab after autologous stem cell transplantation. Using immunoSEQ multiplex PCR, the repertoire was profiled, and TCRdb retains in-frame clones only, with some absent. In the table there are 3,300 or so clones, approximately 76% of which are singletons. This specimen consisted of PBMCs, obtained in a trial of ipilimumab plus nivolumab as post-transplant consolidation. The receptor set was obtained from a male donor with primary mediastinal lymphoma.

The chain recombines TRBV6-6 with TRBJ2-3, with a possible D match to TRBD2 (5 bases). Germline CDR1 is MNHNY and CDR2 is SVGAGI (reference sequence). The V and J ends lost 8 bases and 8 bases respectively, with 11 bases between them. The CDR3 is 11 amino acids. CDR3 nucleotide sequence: TGTGCCAGCCGTTTAGAGGGTACGCAGTATTTT. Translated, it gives CASRLEGTQYF.

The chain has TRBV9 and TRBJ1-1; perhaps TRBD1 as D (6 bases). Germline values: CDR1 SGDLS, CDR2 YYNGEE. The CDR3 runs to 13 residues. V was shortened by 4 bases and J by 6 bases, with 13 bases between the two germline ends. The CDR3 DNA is TGTGCCAGCAGCTCCGGACAGACCCCTGAAGCTTTCTTT. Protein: CASSSGQTPEAFF. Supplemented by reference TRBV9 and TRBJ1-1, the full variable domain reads DSGVTQTPKHLITATGQRVTLRCSPRSGDLSVYWYQQSLDQGLQFLIQYYNGEERAKGNILERFSAQQFPDLHSELNLSSLELGDSALYFCASSSGQTPEAFFGQGTRLTVV.

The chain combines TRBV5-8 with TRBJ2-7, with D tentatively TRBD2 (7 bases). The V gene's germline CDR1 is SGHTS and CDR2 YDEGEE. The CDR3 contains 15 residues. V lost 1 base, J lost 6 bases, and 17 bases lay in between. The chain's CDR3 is CASSLSGGPTGEQYF. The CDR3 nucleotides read TGTGCCAGCAGCTTGTCGGGGGGCCCTACTGGCGAGCAGTACTTC.

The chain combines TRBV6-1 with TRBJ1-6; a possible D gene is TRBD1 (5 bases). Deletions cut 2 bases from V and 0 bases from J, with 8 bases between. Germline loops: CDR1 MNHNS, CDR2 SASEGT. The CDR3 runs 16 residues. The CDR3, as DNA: TGTGCCAGCAGTGAATGGGGGAGCTCCTATAATTCACCCCTCCACTTT. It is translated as CASSEWGSSYNSPLHF.

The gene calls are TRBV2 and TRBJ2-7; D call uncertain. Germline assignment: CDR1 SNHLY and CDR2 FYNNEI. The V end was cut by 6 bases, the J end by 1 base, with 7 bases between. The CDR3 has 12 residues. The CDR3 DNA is TGTGCCAGCAGAGAGAGTTCCTACGAGCAGTACTTC. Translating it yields CASRESSYEQYF.

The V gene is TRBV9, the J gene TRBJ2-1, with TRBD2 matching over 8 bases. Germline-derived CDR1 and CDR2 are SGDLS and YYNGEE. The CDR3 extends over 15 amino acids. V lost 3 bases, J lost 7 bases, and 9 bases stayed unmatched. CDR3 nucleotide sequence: TGTGCCAGCAGCGAACAAGCGGGAGTGACGAATGAGCAGTTCTTC. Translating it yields CASSEQAGVTNEQFF. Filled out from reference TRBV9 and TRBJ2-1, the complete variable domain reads DSGVTQTPKHLITATGQRVTLRCSPRSGDLSVYWYQQSLDQGLQFLIQYYNGEERAKGNILERFSAQQFPDLHSELNLSSLELGDSALYFCASSEQAGVTNEQFFGPGTRLTVL.

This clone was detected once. The CDR3 coding sequence is TGTGCCAGCTCACAGGGAAGGGAGACCCAGTACTTC. Protein product: CASSQGRETQYF. This chain uses TRBV18 with TRBJ2-5; D is unresolved. The V gene's germline CDR1 is KGHSH and CDR2 LQKENI. The CDR3 is 12 amino acids. The V and J ends lost 4 bases and 5 bases respectively, with 8 bases between them. Together with reference TRBV18 and TRBJ2-5, the CDR3 gives the full variable domain: NAGVMQNPRHLVRRRGQEARLRCSPMKGHSHVYWYRQLPEEGLKFMVYLQKENIIDESGMPKERFSAEFPKEGPSILRIQQVVRGDSAAYFCASSQGRETQYFGPGTRLLVL.

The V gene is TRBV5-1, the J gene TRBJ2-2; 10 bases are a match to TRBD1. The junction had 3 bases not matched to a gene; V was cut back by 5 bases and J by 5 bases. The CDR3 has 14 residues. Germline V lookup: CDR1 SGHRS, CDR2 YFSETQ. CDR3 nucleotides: TGCGCCAGCAGTAAGGACAGGGGGACCGGGGAGCTGTTTTTT. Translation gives CASSKDRGTGELFF.

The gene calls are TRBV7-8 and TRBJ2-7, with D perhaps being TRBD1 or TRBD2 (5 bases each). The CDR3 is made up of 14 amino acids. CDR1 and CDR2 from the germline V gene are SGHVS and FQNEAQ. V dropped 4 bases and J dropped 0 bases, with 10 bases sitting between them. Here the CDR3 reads CASSYRDGSYEQYF. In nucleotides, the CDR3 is TGTGCCAGCAGCTACCGGGACGGCTCCTACGAGCAGTACTTC.

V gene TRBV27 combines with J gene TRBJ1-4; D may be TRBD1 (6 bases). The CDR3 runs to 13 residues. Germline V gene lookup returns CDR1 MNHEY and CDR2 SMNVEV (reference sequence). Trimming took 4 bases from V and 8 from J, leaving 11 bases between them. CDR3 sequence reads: CASSSGGAEKLFF. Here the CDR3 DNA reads TGTGCCAGCAGTTCGGGGGGGGCGGAAAAACTGTTTTTT.

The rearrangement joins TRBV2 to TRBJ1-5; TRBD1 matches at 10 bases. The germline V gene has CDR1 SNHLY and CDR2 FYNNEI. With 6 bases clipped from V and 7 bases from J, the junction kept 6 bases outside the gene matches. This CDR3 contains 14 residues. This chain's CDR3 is CASRETGGYQPQHF. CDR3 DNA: TGTGCCAGCAGGGAGACAGGGGGCTACCAGCCCCAGCATTTT.

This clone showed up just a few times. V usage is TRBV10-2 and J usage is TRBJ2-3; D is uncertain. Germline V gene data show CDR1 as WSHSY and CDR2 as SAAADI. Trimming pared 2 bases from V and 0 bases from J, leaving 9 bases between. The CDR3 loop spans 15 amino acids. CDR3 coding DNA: TGCGCCAGCAGTGAGCGTGCTATTAGCACAGATACGCAGTATTTT. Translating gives CASSERAISTDTQYF.

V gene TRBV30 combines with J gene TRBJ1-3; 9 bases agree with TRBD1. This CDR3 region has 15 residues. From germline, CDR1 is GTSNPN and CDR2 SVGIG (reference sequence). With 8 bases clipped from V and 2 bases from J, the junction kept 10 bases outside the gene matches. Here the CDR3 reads CAATGTGTTGNTIYF. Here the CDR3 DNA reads TGTGCCGCGACTGGGACAGGGACTACTGGAAACACCATATATTTT.

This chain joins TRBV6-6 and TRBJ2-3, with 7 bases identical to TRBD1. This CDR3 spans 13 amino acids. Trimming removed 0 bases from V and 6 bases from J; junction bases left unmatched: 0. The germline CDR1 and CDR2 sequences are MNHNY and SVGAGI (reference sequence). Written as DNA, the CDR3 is TGTGCCAGCAGTTACTCACAGGGGGATACGCAGTATTTT. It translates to CASSYSQGDTQYF.

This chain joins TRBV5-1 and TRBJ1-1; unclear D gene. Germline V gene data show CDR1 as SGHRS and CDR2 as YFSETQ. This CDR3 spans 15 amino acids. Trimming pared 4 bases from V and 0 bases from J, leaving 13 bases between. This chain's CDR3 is CASSVSPRLNTEAFF. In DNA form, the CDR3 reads TGCGCCAGCAGCGTCTCCCCGAGGTTGAACACTGAAGCTTTCTTT.

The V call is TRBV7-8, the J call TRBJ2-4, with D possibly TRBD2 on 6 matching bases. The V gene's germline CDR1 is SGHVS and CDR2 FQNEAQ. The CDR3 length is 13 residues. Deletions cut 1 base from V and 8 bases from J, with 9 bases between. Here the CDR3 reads CASSLGLEDIQYF. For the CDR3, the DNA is TGTGCCAGCAGCTTAGGACTAGAGGACATTCAGTACTTC.

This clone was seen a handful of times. CDR3 sequence reads: CAWSSPGKGGYQPQHF. The CDR3 region has the DNA TGTGCCTGGAGTTCCCCAGGGAAGGGGGGGTATCAGCCCCAGCATTTT. The chain links TRBV30 to TRBJ1-5; a possible D gene is TRBD1 (6 bases). The CDR3 extends over 16 amino acids. The germline V and J ends were trimmed by 2 bases and 5 bases, with 19 bases remaining between them. Germline CDR1 and CDR2: GTSNPN and SVGIG (reference sequence). Together with reference TRBV30 and TRBJ1-5, the CDR3 gives the full variable domain: SQTIHQWPATLVQPVGSPLSLECTVEGTSNPNLYWYRQAAGRGLQLLFYSVGIGQISSEVPQNLSASRPQDRQFILSSKKLLLSDSGFYLCAWSSPGKGGYQPQHFGDGTRLSIL.

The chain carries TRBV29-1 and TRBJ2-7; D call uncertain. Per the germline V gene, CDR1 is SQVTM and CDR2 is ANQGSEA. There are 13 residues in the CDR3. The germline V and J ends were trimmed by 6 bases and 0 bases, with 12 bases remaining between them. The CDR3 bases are TGCAGCGTGAGCCAGGCCAGCTCCTACGAGCAGTACTTC. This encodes CSVSQASSYEQYF.

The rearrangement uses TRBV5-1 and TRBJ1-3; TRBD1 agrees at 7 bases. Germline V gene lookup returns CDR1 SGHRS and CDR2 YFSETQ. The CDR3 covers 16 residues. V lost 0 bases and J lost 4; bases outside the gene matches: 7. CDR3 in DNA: TGCGCCAGCAGCTTGGGATGGCGACAGGGAGGAAACACCATATATTTT. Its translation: CASSLGWRQGGNTIYF.

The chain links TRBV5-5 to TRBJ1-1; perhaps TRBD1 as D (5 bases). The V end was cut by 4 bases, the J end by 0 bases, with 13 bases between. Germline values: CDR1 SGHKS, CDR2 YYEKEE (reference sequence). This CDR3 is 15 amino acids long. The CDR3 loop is CASSPRGHMNTEAFF. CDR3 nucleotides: TGTGCCAGCAGCCCACGGGGCCACATGAACACTGAAGCTTTCTTT. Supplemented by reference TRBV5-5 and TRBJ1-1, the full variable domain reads DAGVTQSPTHLIKTRGQQVTLRCSPISGHKSVSWYQQVLGQGPQFIFQYYEKEERGRGNFPDRFSARQFPNYSSELNVNALLLGDSALYLCASSPRGHMNTEAFFGQGTRLTVV.

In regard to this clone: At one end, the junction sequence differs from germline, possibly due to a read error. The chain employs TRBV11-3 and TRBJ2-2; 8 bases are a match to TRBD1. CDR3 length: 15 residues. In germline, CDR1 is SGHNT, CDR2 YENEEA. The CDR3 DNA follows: TGTGCCAGCAGTACGGACAGGGAAGGACACGGGGGGCTGTTTTTT. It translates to CASSTDREGHGGLFF.

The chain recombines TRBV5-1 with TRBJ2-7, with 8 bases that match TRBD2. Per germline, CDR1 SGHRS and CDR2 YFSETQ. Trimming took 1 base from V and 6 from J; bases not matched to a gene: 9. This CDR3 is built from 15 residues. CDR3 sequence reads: CASSLRRGEHGEQYF. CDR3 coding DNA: TGCGCCAGCAGCTTGCGGCGGGGGGAACACGGCGAGCAGTACTTC.

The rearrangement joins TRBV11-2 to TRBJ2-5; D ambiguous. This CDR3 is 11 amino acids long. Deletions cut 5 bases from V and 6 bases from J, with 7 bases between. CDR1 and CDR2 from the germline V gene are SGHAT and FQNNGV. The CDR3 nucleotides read TGTGCCAGCAGCCAGGTCCAGACCCAGTACTTC. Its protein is CASSQVQTQYF. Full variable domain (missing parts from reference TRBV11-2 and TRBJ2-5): EAGVAQSPRYKIIEKRQSVAFWCNPISGHATLYWYQQILGQGPKLLIQFQNNGVVDDSQLPKDRFSAERLKGVDSTLKIQPAKLEDSAVYLCASSQVQTQYFGPGTRLLVL.

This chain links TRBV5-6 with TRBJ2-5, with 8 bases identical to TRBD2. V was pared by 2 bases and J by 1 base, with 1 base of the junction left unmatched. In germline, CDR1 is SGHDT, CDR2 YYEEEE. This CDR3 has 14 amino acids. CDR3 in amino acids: CASSFTSGQETQYF. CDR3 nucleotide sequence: TGTGCCAGCAGCTTCACTAGCGGCCAAGAGACCCAGTACTTC.

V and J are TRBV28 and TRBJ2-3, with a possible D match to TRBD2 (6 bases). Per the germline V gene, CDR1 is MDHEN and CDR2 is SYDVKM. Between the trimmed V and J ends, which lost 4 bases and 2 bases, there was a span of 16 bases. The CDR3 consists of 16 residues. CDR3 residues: CASSSLSGRFTDTQYF. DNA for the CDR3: TGTGCCAGCAGTTCCCTCAGCGGGCGATTCACAGATACGCAGTATTTT. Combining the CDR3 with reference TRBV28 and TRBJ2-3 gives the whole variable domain DVKVTQSSRYLVKRTGEKVFLECVQDMDHENMFWYRQDPGLGLRLIYFSYDVKMKEKGDIPEGYSVSREKKERFSLILESASTNQTSMYLCASSSLSGRFTDTQYFGPGTRLTVL.

In DNA form, the CDR3 reads TGTGCCAGAGGGGACAGCGCAGATACGCAGTATTTT. It encodes CARGDSADTQYF. The chain couples TRBV30 to TRBJ2-3; TRBD1 agrees at 7 bases. Germline-derived CDR1 and CDR2 are GTSNPN and SVGIG (reference sequence). The CDR3 is made up of 12 amino acids. The V gene end was trimmed by 8 bases and the J gene end by 4 bases; junction bases not matched to a gene: 6.

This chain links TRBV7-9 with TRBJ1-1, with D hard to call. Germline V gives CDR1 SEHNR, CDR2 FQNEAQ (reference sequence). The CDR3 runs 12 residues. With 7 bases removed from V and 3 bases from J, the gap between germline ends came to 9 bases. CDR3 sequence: CASTKRDTEAFF. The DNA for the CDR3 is TGTGCCAGCACCAAAAGGGACACTGAAGCTTTCTTT.

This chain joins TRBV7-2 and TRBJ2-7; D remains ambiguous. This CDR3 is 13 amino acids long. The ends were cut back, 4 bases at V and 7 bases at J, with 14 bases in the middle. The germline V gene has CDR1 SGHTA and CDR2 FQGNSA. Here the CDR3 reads CASSSQAGFEQYF. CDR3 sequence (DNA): TGTGCCAGCAGCTCCCAGGCCGGTTTTGAGCAGTACTTC.

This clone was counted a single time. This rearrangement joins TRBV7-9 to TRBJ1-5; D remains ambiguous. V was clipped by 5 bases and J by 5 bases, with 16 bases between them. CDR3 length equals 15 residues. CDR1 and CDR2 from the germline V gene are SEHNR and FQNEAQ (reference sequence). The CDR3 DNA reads TGTGCCAGCAGCGCGGTGGAATGGGGAGATCAGCCCCAGCATTTT. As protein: CASSAVEWGDQPQHF.

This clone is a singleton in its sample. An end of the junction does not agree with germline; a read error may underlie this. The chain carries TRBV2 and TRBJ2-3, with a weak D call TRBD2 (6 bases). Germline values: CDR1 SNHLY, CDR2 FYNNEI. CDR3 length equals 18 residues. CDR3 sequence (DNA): TGTGCCAGCAGACCTCTGACCTCCACCGGGAGCGGCACCGATACGCAGTATTTT. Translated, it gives CASRPLTSTGSGTDTQYF.